This T cell receptor (beta chain) was captured in a study of T cell responses to AZD1222 COVID-19 vaccine. General observations from the study: No day 14 peak samples; only post-peak repertoires were characterized. Reportedly, close to half of spike-specific TCRs are directed against unmutated variant regions. With dominance at 160-218 and 743-854, vaccine-associated CD4 TCRs spanned spike.

Of note for this clone: The antigen is not known.

Here immunoSEQ multiplex PCR was the method, and the copy in TCRdb shows in-frame clones only, minus some. The data show approximately 110,000 clones, roughly 90% seen once. CDR3 size: 15 residues. V lost 4 bases and J lost 1, with 8 bases in between. Germline-derived CDR1 and CDR2 are MNHEY and SVGAGI. The sequence was collected from an adult who received the AZD1222 COVID-19 vaccine. The starting material was peripheral blood, obtained 28 days after the second AZD1222 dose. The chain is built from TRBV6-5 and TRBJ1-6; D unresolved. The CDR3 nucleotides are TGTGCCAGCAGTTCGCCAGGTTCCTATAATTCACCCCTCCACTTT. Protein product: CASSSPGSYNSPLHF.